The rows below give T cell receptor beta chains drawn from one sample of a study of blood T cells in healthy people across ages. TCRdb fed the 5' RACE reads into MiXCR, producing one record per CDR3 protein. This repertoire shows about 580,000 distinct CDR3 sequences, 40% to 50% found once; its top ten account for just under 25%. What was sequenced was blood. These receptors were obtained from a man aged 80 or over in good health. Each CDR3 is given with its conserved first and last residue. A D gene is named only where the DNA matches it firmly. The size of a clone is reported for some rows only, either as once, few or many, or as a class for expanded clones.

d_call	clone_size	v_call	j_call	cdr3_aa	cdr3_nt
TRBD2	-	TRBV12-3/TRBV12-4	TRBJ2-3	CANSLYGTSAVYTQYF	TGTGCCAACAGTTTATACGGGACTAGCGCCGTATATACGCAGTATTTT
-	once	TRBV5-5	TRBJ1-2	CASSPEGGFGGYTF	TGTGCCAGCAGCCCCGAGGGGGGCTTTGGTGGCTACACCTTC
-	-	TRBV15	TRBJ2-1	CATSRDLQGWSSYNEQFF	TGTGCCACCAGCAGAGATCTCCAGGGATGGAGCTCCTACAATGAGCAGTTCTTC
TRBD2	-	TRBV29-1	TRBJ2-1	CSVALGGGRNEQFF	TGCAGCGTTGCCCTGGGCGGGGGTCGCAATGAGCAGTTCTTC
TRBD2	-	TRBV7-2	TRBJ2-1	CASSLGVAGFHNEQFF	TGTGCCAGCAGCTTAGGGGTAGCGGGATTTCACAATGAGCAGTTCTTC
-	once	TRBV12-3/TRBV12-4	TRBJ2-5	CASSRGPAQETQYF	TGTGCCAGCAGTAGAGGACCGGCCCAAGAGACCCAGTACTTC
-	-	TRBV7-9	TRBJ1-6	CASSLVNSPLHF	TGTGCCAGCAGCTTAGTGAATTCACCCCTCCACTTT
-	-	TRBV7-2	TRBJ2-4	CASSFFRDLAKNIQYF	TGTGCCAGCAGCTTCTTCAGGGATCTAGCCAAAAACATTCAGTACTTC
TRBD1	many	TRBV20-1	TRBJ2-7	CSARTTGGYEQYF	TGCAGTGCTAGGACGACAGGGGGTTACGAGCAGTACTTC
-	-	TRBV2	TRBJ2-3	CASSSRLGGVSDTQYF	TGTGCCAGCAGCTCCAGACTAGGTGGGGTCTCAGATACGCAGTATTTT
TRBD2	-	TRBV27	TRBJ2-3	CASSLWPSGGYSTDTQYF	TGTGCCAGCAGTTTATGGCCTAGCGGGGGGTATAGCACAGATACGCAGTATTTT